Following are 23 T cell receptor beta chains from one sample sequenced in a study of T cells after yellow fever vaccination. TCRdb fed the 5' RACE reads into MiXCR, producing one record per CDR3 protein. This sample has around 590,000 distinct CDR3 sequences, with 9% to 15% found just once. The sequenced sample was PBMCs, obtained on the day of the yellow fever booster vaccination. The source is a man younger than 45 who received the YFV17D yellow fever vaccine.

This clonotype has only a few counts. A read error may produce the germline difference seen at one junction end. The V gene is TRBV19, the J gene TRBJ1-1; TRBD1 matches at 12 bases. Germline CDR1 is LNHDA and CDR2 is SQIVND (reference sequence). CDR3 size: 13 residues. Written as DNA, the CDR3 is TGTGCCAGCAGGGGACAGGGGGCCTCTGAATCTTTCTTT. Translation: CASRGQGASESFF.

The chain links TRBV7-9 to TRBJ1-5; 8 bases agree with TRBD1. With V trimmed by 3 bases and J by 4 bases, 8 bases remained unmatched. CDR3 length: 16 residues. Germline values: CDR1 SEHNR, CDR2 FQNEAQ (reference sequence). The DNA of the CDR3 is TGTGCCAGCAGCTTGCAGGGGGCTGTTGGGAATCAGCCCCAGCATTTT. Translation gives CASSLQGAVGNQPQHF.

This clonotype was seen repeatedly, ten times or more. V usage is TRBV10-3 and J usage is TRBJ2-3; weak D call: TRBD2 (5 bases). This CDR3 region has 15 residues. Trimming took off 11 bases at V and 2 bases at J, with 20 bases between the two ends. CDR1 is ENHRY and CDR2 is SYGVKD in the germline V gene. CDR3 nucleotide sequence: TGTGCCGCCAGGAGGACGGAGAGTAACACAGATACGCAGTATTTT. The encoded protein is CAARRTESNTDTQYF.

V and J are TRBV20-1 and TRBJ2-1, with a possible D match to TRBD2 (5 bases). The germline V gene encodes CDR1 DFQATT and CDR2 SNEGSKA (reference sequence). The CDR3 is 15 residues long. V shed 0 bases and J shed 6 bases, with 15 bases lying between them. Here the CDR3 reads CSARDQARVTNEQFF. CDR3 DNA sequence: TGCAGTGCTAGAGATCAAGCGCGGGTCACCAATGAGCAGTTCTTC.

This clonotype was picked up many times. The rearrangement links TRBV7-2 to TRBJ2-2, with TRBD2 as a possible D gene (5 bases). V lost 5 bases to trimming and J lost 3 bases, with 13 bases between them. Germline CDR1 and CDR2: SGHTA and FQGNSA. The CDR3 consists of 15 residues. The CDR3 region is CASSNPGLHTGELFF. The CDR3 DNA is TGTGCCAGCAGCAATCCAGGACTTCACACCGGGGAGCTGTTTTTT.

This clonotype has more than one count but fewer than ten. The chain is built from TRBV7-2 and TRBJ1-5; the D is unclear. Trimming stripped 5 bases from V and 7 bases from J, with 18 bases between. The CDR3 loop spans 15 amino acids. Germline V gene sequence: CDR1 SGHTA, CDR2 FQGNSA. CDR3 protein: CASSLRVGAVQPQHF. In DNA form, the CDR3 reads TGTGCCAGCAGCCTCCGTGTGGGTGCAGTACAGCCCCAGCATTTT.

The CDR3 coding sequence is TGCGCCAGCAGCCAAGATAGTGGAAGGGGGTACTATGGCTACACCTTC. It yields the protein CASSQDSGRGYYGYTF. This chain joins TRBV4-3 and TRBJ1-2; perhaps TRBD1 as D (6 bases). V lost 0 bases to trimming and J lost 3 bases, with 14 bases between them. There are 16 residues in the CDR3. Germline CDR1 and CDR2: LGHNA and YSLEER.

This CDR3 reads CASSLQLSSTDTQYF. The CDR3 DNA is TGTGCCAGCAGTTTACAGCTGTCGAGCACAGATACGCAGTATTTT. V is TRBV5-4 and J is TRBJ2-3; no reliable D call. The CDR3 runs to 15 residues. Germline V gene lookup returns CDR1 SGHNT and CDR2 YYREEE (reference sequence). V dropped 5 bases and J dropped 0 bases, with 13 bases sitting between them.

The chain uses TRBV9 and TRBJ1-6; TRBD1 matches at 10 bases. The CDR3 totals 16 residues. Trimming at V came to 2 bases and at J to 9 bases, leaving 8 bases not matched to a gene. Germline V gene lookup returns CDR1 SGDLS and CDR2 YYNGEE. The CDR3 DNA sequence: TGTGCCAGCAGCGTCCTAGCGGACAGGGGGGCTTCACCCCTCCACTTT. Translating it yields CASSVLADRGASPLHF.

The V gene is TRBV6-5, the J gene TRBJ2-7; D remains unclear. Germline CDR1 reads MNHEY; CDR2 reads SVGAGI. The CDR3 extends over 16 amino acids. Trimming took off 0 bases at V and 2 bases at J, with 14 bases between the two ends. The CDR3 nucleotides read TGTGCCAGCAGTTACTCACCTCTCCCTCCTACCTACGAGCAGTACTTC. Amino acids: CASSYSPLPPTYEQYF.

The chain is built from TRBV20-1 and TRBJ2-2; 12 bases fit TRBD2. CDR1 DFQATT and CDR2 SNEGSKA come from the germline V gene (reference sequence). V shed 3 bases and J 2 bases; nucleotides not matched to a gene: 1. The CDR3 sequence is 15 residues long. CDR3 DNA sequence: TGCAGTGCTAGGACTAGCGGGAGAAACACCGGGGAGCTGTTTTTT. It specifies CSARTSGRNTGELFF.

This sequence joins TRBV6-2 or TRBV6-3 and TRBJ1-3, with D unresolved. The V end was cut by 7 bases, the J end by 0 bases, with 13 bases between. This CDR3 has 15 amino acids. Germline-derived CDR1 and CDR2 are MNHEY and SVGEGT. The CDR3 coding sequence is TGTGCCAGCACCTTCGGACTGATCTCTGGAAACACCATATATTTT. Translating it yields CASTFGLISGNTIYF.

The rearrangement links TRBV5-1 to TRBJ2-7, with 7 positions matching TRBD2. The CDR3 spans 15 residues. V lost 2 bases, J lost 5 bases, and 10 bases stayed unmatched. CDR1 and CDR2 (germline): SGHRS, YFSETQ. CDR3 in amino acids: CASSFRLSGKNEQYF. CDR3 coding DNA: TGCGCCAGCAGCTTCCGCCTCAGCGGGAAAAACGAGCAGTACTTC.

This clonotype has just a few counts. CDR3 bases: TGTGCCAGCAGTCCTGCCGGACTTAACACCGGGGAGCTGTTTTTT. Translating gives CASSPAGLNTGELFF. This chain connects TRBV7-9 to TRBJ2-2; the D gene is possibly TRBD2 (5 bases). V was pared by 6 bases and J by 2 bases, with 13 bases between. Germline CDR1 is SEHNR and CDR2 is FQNEAQ (reference sequence). There are 15 residues in the CDR3.

This clonotype was detected only a few times. The V gene is TRBV6-1, the J gene TRBJ2-3; 9 bases are a match to TRBD1. With 8 bases clipped from V and 3 bases from J, the junction kept 6 bases outside the gene matches. The germline CDR1 and CDR2 sequences are MNHNS and SASEGT. The CDR3 extends over 14 amino acids. The CDR3 loop is CASAGQGMTDTQYF. The DNA for the CDR3 is TGTGCCAGCGCGGGACAGGGTATGACAGATACGCAGTATTTT.

This clonotype was picked up a small number of times. The chain combines TRBV6-5 with TRBJ2-1, with D unresolved. Germline CDR1 and CDR2: MNHEY and SVGAGI. The CDR3 consists of 15 residues. The V gene lost 7 bases and the J gene lost 0 bases, with 13 bases spanning the gap. Here the CDR3 reads CASTLSRSSYNEQFF. The CDR3 nucleotides read TGTGCCAGCACTTTAAGCCGTAGCTCCTACAATGAGCAGTTCTTC.

The chain joins TRBV7-2 to TRBJ2-2; tentatively, D is TRBD2 (6 bases). Trimming stripped 4 bases from V and 0 bases from J, with 15 bases between. The CDR3 consists of 17 residues. Germline-derived CDR1 and CDR2 are SGHTA and FQGNSA. The chain's CDR3 is CASSSVRGTPNTGELFF. CDR3 DNA: TGTGCCAGCAGCTCCGTCCGCGGGACCCCGAACACCGGGGAGCTGTTTTTT.

The V call is TRBV18, the J call TRBJ2-7, with TRBD1 matching 8 bases. The germline V gene has CDR1 KGHSH and CDR2 LQKENI. The ends lost 4 bases at V and 3 bases at J; junction bases unmatched: 8. This CDR3 spans 15 amino acids. CDR3 DNA: TGTGCCAGCTCACAAGGCGCCGGGACAGGCTACGAGCAGTACTTC. Translated, it gives CASSQGAGTGYEQYF.

This clonotype was seen a handful of times. The chain joins TRBV15 to TRBJ2-1; D call uncertain. Trimming left V 0 bases short and J 7 bases short, with 10 bases between. The germline CDR1 and CDR2 sequences are LNHNV and YYDKDF (reference sequence). CDR3 size: 14 residues. CDR3 loop: CATSREPQGNEQFF. CDR3 sequence (DNA): TGTGCCACCAGCAGAGAACCTCAAGGGAATGAGCAGTTCTTC.

Only a few counts were recorded for this clonotype. The chain combines TRBV7-2 with TRBJ2-3; 12 nucleotides match TRBD2. The CDR3 covers 17 residues. Germline V gives CDR1 SGHTA, CDR2 FQGNSA. J was trimmed by 5 bases and V by 1 base; bases with no gene match: 7. Here the CDR3 reads CASSLGPSGRVQDTQYF. The CDR3 DNA reads as TGTGCCAGCAGCTTAGGCCCTAGCGGGAGGGTTCAAGATACGCAGTATTTT.

The chain is built from TRBV20-1 and TRBJ2-1, with D maybe TRBD2 (6 bases). V shed 5 bases and J shed 7 bases, with 15 bases lying between them. The CDR3 length is 13 residues. Germline V lookup: CDR1 DFQATT, CDR2 SNEGSKA (reference sequence). CDR3 sequence: CSASPGLRNEQFF. In DNA, the CDR3 is TGCAGTGCTTCTCCGGGACTCCGGAATGAGCAGTTCTTC.

This clonotype showed up many times. The chain has TRBV6-5 and TRBJ2-5; D possibly corresponds to TRBD2 (5 bases). V lost 2 bases and J lost 1, with 8 bases in between. The CDR3 runs to 14 residues. Germline CDR1 and CDR2: MNHEY and SVGAGI. CDR3 nucleotides: TGTGCCAGCAGTTACGGAGGATTCCAAGAGACCCAGTACTTC. It translates to CASSYGGFQETQYF.

V usage is TRBV6-1 and J usage is TRBJ2-1, with D possibly matching TRBD2 (6 bases). CDR1 MNHNS and CDR2 SASEGT come from the germline V gene. The CDR3 has 17 residues. V lost 7 bases and J 2 bases, leaving 21 bases between the germline ends. The CDR3 here is CASTHLGGTRTYNEQFF. For the CDR3, the DNA is TGTGCCAGCACCCACCTCGGGGGAACTAGAACCTACAATGAGCAGTTCTTC.